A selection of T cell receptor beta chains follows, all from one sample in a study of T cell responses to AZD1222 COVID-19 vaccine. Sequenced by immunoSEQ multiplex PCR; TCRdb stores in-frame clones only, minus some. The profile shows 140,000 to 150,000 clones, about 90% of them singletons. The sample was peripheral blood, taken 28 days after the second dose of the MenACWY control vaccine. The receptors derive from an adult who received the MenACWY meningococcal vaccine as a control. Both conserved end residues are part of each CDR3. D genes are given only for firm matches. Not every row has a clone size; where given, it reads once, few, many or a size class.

CDR3 protein: CASSLGRGGQDGTEAFF; CDR3 DNA: TGTGCCAGCAGCTTAGGTCGGGGGGGACAGGACGGCACTGAAGCTTTCTTT; clone size: -; D gene: TRBD1; V gene: TRBV7-9; J gene: TRBJ1-1
CDR3 protein: CASSPTSGSSYEQYF; CDR3 DNA: TGTGCCAGCTCACCCACTAGCGGGAGCTCCTACGAGCAGTACTTC; clone size: -; D gene: TRBD2; V gene: TRBV18; J gene: TRBJ2-7
CDR3 protein: CASSFGRQNQETQYF; CDR3 DNA: TGTGCCAGCAGCTTCGGGCGACAGAACCAAGAGACCCAGTACTTC; clone size: -; D gene: -; V gene: TRBV7-6; J gene: TRBJ2-5
CDR3 protein: CASMDRASGEKLFF; CDR3 DNA: TGTGCCAGTATGGACCGGGCCTCAGGGGAAAAACTGTTTTTT; clone size: -; D gene: -; V gene: TRBV19; J gene: TRBJ1-4
CDR3 protein: CASSSGWGEEELFF; CDR3 DNA: TGTGCCAGCAGTTCAGGGTGGGGGGAGGAGGAGCTGTTTTTT; clone size: -; D gene: -; V gene: TRBV6-5; J gene: TRBJ2-2
CDR3 protein: CASILLANYGYTF; CDR3 DNA: TGTGCCAGCATCCTTCTAGCTAACTATGGCTACACCTTC; clone size: -; D gene: -; V gene: TRBV2; J gene: TRBJ1-2
CDR3 protein: CASSYEPGQNYGYTF; CDR3 DNA: TGTGCCAGCAGTTACGAGCCGGGACAGAACTATGGCTACACCTTC; clone size: -; D gene: TRBD1; V gene: TRBV6-2/TRBV6-3; J gene: TRBJ1-2
CDR3 protein: CASSLWLAGGLRDTQYF; CDR3 DNA: TGTGCCAGCAGCTTGTGGCTAGCGGGGGGGCTTCGGGATACGCAGTATTTT; clone size: -; D gene: TRBD2; V gene: TRBV5-4; J gene: TRBJ2-3
CDR3 protein: CASSPEGQGLWETQYF; CDR3 DNA: TGCGCCAGCAGCCCCGAAGGACAGGGGTTGTGGGAGACCCAGTACTTC; clone size: -; D gene: TRBD1; V gene: TRBV5-1; J gene: TRBJ2-5
CDR3 protein: CASSVGLDRDEKLFF; CDR3 DNA: TGTGCCAGCAGCGTAGGGCTGGACAGGGATGAAAAACTGTTTTTT; clone size: -; D gene: TRBD1; V gene: TRBV9; J gene: TRBJ1-4
CDR3 protein: CASSLGPTNTGELFF; CDR3 DNA: TGTGCCAGCAGCCTTGGGCCGACGAACACCGGGGAGCTGTTTTTT; clone size: -; D gene: -; V gene: TRBV3-1/TRBV3-2; J gene: TRBJ2-2
CDR3 protein: CASSLVRFGELFF; CDR3 DNA: TGTGCCAGCAGCTTAGTCCGGTTCGGGGAGCTGTTTTTT; clone size: -; D gene: -; V gene: TRBV7-8; J gene: TRBJ2-2
CDR3 protein: CASSKEAPGIQETQYF; CDR3 DNA: TGTGCCAGCAGCAAAGAAGCCCCAGGGATCCAAGAGACCCAGTACTTC; clone size: -; D gene: -; V gene: TRBV21-1; J gene: TRBJ2-5
CDR3 protein: CASSIAHDSNQPQHF; CDR3 DNA: TGTGCCAGTAGTATAGCTCATGATAGCAATCAGCCCCAGCATTTT; clone size: few; D gene: -; V gene: TRBV19; J gene: TRBJ1-5
CDR3 protein: CASSGGLTGTGGLVYEQYF; CDR3 DNA: TGTGCCAGCAGCGGAGGCCTAACCGGGACAGGGGGCCTTGTTTACGAGCAGTACTTC; clone size: once; D gene: TRBD1; V gene: TRBV9; J gene: TRBJ2-7
CDR3 protein: CASSQGTGTGASPLHF; CDR3 DNA: TGTGCCAGCAGCCAAGGGACCGGGACAGGGGCCTCACCCCTCCACTTT; clone size: once; D gene: TRBD1; V gene: TRBV14; J gene: TRBJ1-6
CDR3 protein: CASSSTGNIQYF; CDR3 DNA: TGTGCCAGCAGCTCGACAGGGAACATTCAGTACTTC; clone size: -; D gene: TRBD1; V gene: TRBV28; J gene: TRBJ2-4
CDR3 protein: CASSEVPLVVGQETQYF; CDR3 DNA: TGTGCCAGCAGTGAGGTCCCTCTGGTTGTAGGCCAAGAGACCCAGTACTTC; clone size: -; D gene: -; V gene: TRBV6-1; J gene: TRBJ2-5
CDR3 protein: CASSDTQLAGGTETQYF; CDR3 DNA: TGTGCCAGCAGTGATACCCAACTAGCGGGAGGCACGGAGACCCAGTACTTC; clone size: -; D gene: TRBD2; V gene: TRBV25-1; J gene: TRBJ2-5
CDR3 protein: CASSSTGNRDGYTF; CDR3 DNA: TGTGCCAGCAGCTCGACAGGGAATCGGGATGGCTACACCTTC; clone size: -; D gene: TRBD1; V gene: TRBV7-2; J gene: TRBJ1-2
CDR3 protein: CASSDGSYNSPLHF; CDR3 DNA: TGTGCCAGCAGTGACGGGTCCTATAATTCACCCCTCCACTTT; clone size: -; D gene: -; V gene: TRBV6-4; J gene: TRBJ1-6
CDR3 protein: CSVEQGSYTF; CDR3 DNA: TGCAGCGTTGAACAGGGAAGCTACACCTTC; clone size: once; D gene: -; V gene: TRBV29-1; J gene: TRBJ1-2
CDR3 protein: CATSDPLAGGNNEQFF; CDR3 DNA: TGTGCCACCAGTGACCCACTAGCGGGAGGAAACAATGAGCAGTTCTTC; clone size: -; D gene: TRBD2; V gene: TRBV24-1; J gene: TRBJ2-1
CDR3 protein: CASRQNYGYTF; CDR3 DNA: TGTGCCAGCAGGCAGAACTATGGCTACACCTTC; clone size: -; D gene: -; V gene: TRBV6-5; J gene: TRBJ1-2
CDR3 protein: CASSLFQGDNSPLHF; CDR3 DNA: TGTGCCAGCAGTTTATTCCAGGGAGATAATTCACCCCTCCACTTT; clone size: -; D gene: -; V gene: TRBV28; J gene: TRBJ1-6
CDR3 protein: CATSRGRPSTSFEAEHRGCF; CDR3 DNA: TGTGCCACCAGCAGAGGACGACCGTCCACTAGTTTTGAGGCTGAACACCGGGGGTGTTTT; clone size: -; D gene: -; V gene: TRBV15; J gene: TRBJ2-2
CDR3 protein: CAWSVQGRQPQHF; CDR3 DNA: TGTGCCTGGAGTGTACAGGGTAGACAGCCCCAGCATTTT; clone size: -; D gene: -; V gene: TRBV30; J gene: TRBJ1-5
CDR3 protein: CASSLRAGGSYEQYF; CDR3 DNA: TGTGCCAGCAGTTTAAGGGCGGGGGGCTCCTACGAGCAGTACTTC; clone size: -; D gene: TRBD2; V gene: TRBV28; J gene: TRBJ2-7
CDR3 protein: CASSSGSSPLHF; CDR3 DNA: TGTGCCAGCAGTTCGGGAAGTTCACCCCTCCACTTT; clone size: -; D gene: -; V gene: TRBV6-2/TRBV6-3; J gene: TRBJ1-6
CDR3 protein: CASRSGQMNTEAFF; CDR3 DNA: TGTGCCAGCAGGTCGGGACAGATGAACACTGAAGCTTTCTTT; clone size: -; D gene: TRBD1; V gene: TRBV28; J gene: TRBJ1-1
CDR3 protein: CASSFVSGGSETQYF; CDR3 DNA: TGTGCCAGCAGTTTTGTTAGCGGGGGGTCGGAGACCCAGTACTTC; clone size: -; D gene: TRBD2; V gene: TRBV27; J gene: TRBJ2-5
CDR3 protein: CASSLWELGKNIQYF; CDR3 DNA: TGTGCCAGCAGTTTGTGGGAGCTGGGCAAAAACATTCAGTACTTC; clone size: -; D gene: -; V gene: TRBV28; J gene: TRBJ2-4
CDR3 protein: CASSTELENNEKLFF; CDR3 DNA: TGTGCCAGCTCCACCGAGTTGGAGAATAATGAAAAACTGTTTTTT; clone size: -; D gene: -; V gene: TRBV18; J gene: TRBJ1-4
CDR3 protein: CAWGGGQGTGELFF; CDR3 DNA: TGTGCCTGGGGTGGGGGGCAGGGCACCGGGGAGCTGTTTTTT; clone size: -; D gene: -; V gene: TRBV30; J gene: TRBJ2-2
CDR3 protein: CASRTGGLSEAFF; CDR3 DNA: TGTGCCAGCAGGACAGGGGGCTTGTCTGAAGCTTTCTTT; clone size: -; D gene: TRBD1; V gene: TRBV12-3/TRBV12-4; J gene: TRBJ1-1
CDR3 protein: CASSWRTQGFGRFGANVLTF; CDR3 DNA: TGTGCCAGCAGTTGGAGGACACAGGGATTCGGGCGGTTTGGGGCCAACGTCCTGACTTTC; clone size: -; D gene: -; V gene: TRBV28; J gene: TRBJ2-6